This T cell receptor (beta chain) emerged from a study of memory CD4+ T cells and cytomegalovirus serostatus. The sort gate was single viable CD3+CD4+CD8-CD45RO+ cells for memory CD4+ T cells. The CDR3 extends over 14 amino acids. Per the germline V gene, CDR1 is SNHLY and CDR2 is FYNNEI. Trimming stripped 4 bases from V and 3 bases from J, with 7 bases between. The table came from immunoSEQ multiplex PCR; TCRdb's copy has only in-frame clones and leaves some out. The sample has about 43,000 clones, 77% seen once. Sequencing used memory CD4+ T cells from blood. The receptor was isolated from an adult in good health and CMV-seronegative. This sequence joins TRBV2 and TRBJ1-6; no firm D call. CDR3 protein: CASSGYLYNSPLHF. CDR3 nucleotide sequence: TGTGCCAGCAGTGGATATCTCTATAATTCACCCCTCCACTTT.